This is a list of T cell receptor beta chains from one sample in a study of T cells in Graves' hyperthyroidism and ophthalmopathy. TCRdb re-derived calls from the multiplex PCR reads in MiXCR, one entry per CDR3 protein. The table has approximately 400,000 distinct CDR3 sequences, over 11% seen once; the top ten hold 8% to 13%. The sample consisted of blood. The receptors here all came from a woman aged 60-75 years with Graves' hyperthyroidism. Both conserved end residues are part of each CDR3. The D gene is left open where the match is weak. Expanded clones get a size class; other rows say once, few or many, or leave the size out.

abundance,j_gene,d_gene,v_gene,CDR3nt,CDR3aa
many,TRBJ1-1,-,TRBV12-3/TRBV12-4,TGTGCCAGCTTTTCCCCAAGTGGCACTGAAGCTTTCTTT,CASFSPSGTEAFF
-,TRBJ2-3,TRBD1,TRBV5-1,TGCGCCAGCAGCCCGGGACAGGGGGCCTCAGATACGCAGTATTTT,CASSPGQGASDTQYF
few,TRBJ1-4,-,TRBV19,TGTGCCAGTAGTCGGGCGACGGGCCGGGATGAAAAACTGTTTTTT,CASSRATGRDEKLFF
few,TRBJ2-7,-,TRBV2,TGTGCCAGCAGTGAACCCAGGGATGGCGAGCAGTACTTC,CASSEPRDGEQYF
many,TRBJ2-1,TRBD1,TRBV2,TGTGCCAGCAGTGAAGGGCAGGGGGCGTACAATGAGCAGTTCTTC,CASSEGQGAYNEQFF
many,TRBJ2-5,TRBD2,TRBV7-9,TGTGCCAGCAGCTTAGCCGGGAGGGAGACCCAGTACTTC,CASSLAGRETQYF
few,TRBJ2-2,-,TRBV15,TGTGCCACCAGCTTCCTTACGGGCGGGACGGCCGGGGAGCTGTTTTTT,CATSFLTGGTAGELFF
many,TRBJ2-7,-,TRBV20-1,TGCAGTGCTAGGTCCTTGGGAAGATCCTACGAGCAGTACTTC,CSARSLGRSYEQYF
many,TRBJ2-7,-,TRBV28,TGTGCCAGCAGTCCTCTACTAGGGCGGTACTCCTACGAGCAGTACTTC,CASSPLLGRYSYEQYF
many,TRBJ2-2,TRBD1,TRBV2,TGTGCCAGCCGGGACAGGAACATCGGGGAGCTGTTTTTT,CASRDRNIGELFF
few,TRBJ2-6,TRBD1,TRBV3-1,TGTGCCAGCAGCCAAGATCTGGGACAGTATATCTCTGGGGCCAACGTCCTGACTTTC,CASSQDLGQYISGANVLTF
-,TRBJ2-7,TRBD1,TRBV10-2,TGCGCCAGCAGTGAGGGTCAGGGGGACGAGCAGTACTTC,CASSEGQGDEQYF
-,TRBJ2-3,TRBD2,TRBV10-3,TGTGCCACCCGCGACACTAGCGGGGGCACAGATACGCAGTATTTT,CATRDTSGGTDTQYF
many,TRBJ2-1,TRBD2,TRBV7-8,TGTGCCAGCAGCTTAGCCAGACTAGCGGGAGAACGTGAGCAGTTCTTC,CASSLARLAGEREQFF
many,TRBJ2-5,-,TRBV2,TGTGCCAGCAGTGTGCGTCGAAGGAGCCAAGAGACCCAGTACTTC,CASSVRRRSQETQYF
-,TRBJ1-6,-,TRBV4-1,TGCGCCAGCAGCCAAGGACACGGTAATTCACCCCTCCACTTT,CASSQGHGNSPLHF
-,TRBJ2-6,-,TRBV24-1,TGTGCCACCAGTGTAGGCAGGGGCTCGGGGGCCAACGTCCTGACTTTC,CATSVGRGSGANVLTF
once,TRBJ1-6,TRBD1,TRBV10-3,TGTGCCATCAGGAGGGGACAGGGAGATTCACCCCTCCACTTT,CAIRRGQGDSPLHF
-,TRBJ1-2,TRBD1,TRBV5-1,TGCGCCAGCAGCTTGGCGGGACAGACCTATGGCTACACCTTC,CASSLAGQTYGYTF
many,TRBJ1-1,-,TRBV6-2/TRBV6-3,TGTGCCAGCAGTTACGTAGACACTGAAGCTTTCTTT,CASSYVDTEAFF
-,TRBJ2-7,-,TRBV4-1,TGCGCCAGCGCCAGGACAACAGCCTACGAGCAGTACTTC,CASARTTAYEQYF
many,TRBJ2-1,TRBD2,TRBV3-1,TGTGCCAGCAGCAAACTAGCGGGAGTTCATGAGCAGTTCTTC,CASSKLAGVHEQFF
-,TRBJ2-7,TRBD2,TRBV27,TGTGCCAGCAGTGAGCGGGACTCCTACGAGCAGTACTTC,CASSERDSYEQYF
many,TRBJ2-7,-,TRBV3-1,TGTGCCAGCAGCCGGTACGGCCATCGGAACGAGCAGTACTTC,CASSRYGHRNEQYF
few,TRBJ2-3,TRBD2,TRBV5-5,TGTGCCAGCAGCGGGGGACTAGCGGTTAGCACAGATACGCAGTATTTT,CASSGGLAVSTDTQYF
many,TRBJ1-2,-,TRBV6-1,TGTGCCAGCAGTGAGGGTAACTATGGCTACACCTTC,CASSEGNYGYTF
-,TRBJ2-4,TRBD1,TRBV11-2,TGTGCCAGCAGCTCTAACAGGGGAAGGAGCAAAAACATTCAGTACTTC,CASSSNRGRSKNIQYF
-,TRBJ2-5,TRBD2,TRBV24-1,TGTGCCACCAGTGACTTTAGCGGGAGAAGAGAGACCCAGTACTTC,CATSDFSGRRETQYF
few,TRBJ2-3,TRBD2,TRBV24-1,TGTGCCACCAGTGATTTGACGTCTAGCGGGGCCACAGATACGCAGTATTTT,CATSDLTSSGATDTQYF
-,TRBJ1-1,-,TRBV5-5,TGTGCCAGCAGCTATCTGGGGGAAACTGAAGCTTTCTTT,CASSYLGETEAFF
many,TRBJ2-7,-,TRBV11-2,TGTGCCAGCAGCTCCCTCGTTCGGCCCGAGCAGTACTTC,CASSSLVRPEQYF
many,TRBJ2-1,TRBD2,TRBV5-1,TGCGCCAGCAGTGAGCGGGAGATAGACAATGAGCAGTTCTTC,CASSEREIDNEQFF
many,TRBJ1-5,-,TRBV27,TGTGCCAGCAAGGTGCACTCTAGCAATCAGCCCCAGCATTTT,CASKVHSSNQPQHF